The 29 T cell receptor beta chains reported below all come from one sample, sequenced in a study of CXCR3-negative and CXCR3-positive naive CD8 T cells. UMI labels and 5' RACE were used to prepare the TRB cDNA libraries. TCRdb re-called the 5' RACE reads and gives one entry per CDR3 protein, without DNA. Its table lists about 62,000 distinct CDR3 sequences. The sample was naive CXCR3- CD8+ T cells from blood. As for subset: CD45RO-CCR7+CD27+CD95- naive CD8+ T cells lacking CXCR3 (TNR3-). The receptor set was obtained from a human donor in good health. Some clones in this sample may be carry-over from other donors' samples.

This chain uses TRBV6-6 with TRBJ2-7; TCRdb reports TRBD2, a call that lacks DNA to check it against. The germline V gene encodes CDR1 MNHNY and CDR2 SVGAGI (reference sequence). The CDR3 consists of 12 residues. This CDR3 is CASRDYSYEQYF.

This CDR3 reads CASSYPGNGYGYTF. The chain carries TRBV7-9 and TRBJ1-2; TCRdb names TRBD1, which stays unverified in the absence of DNA. The CDR3 sequence is 14 residues long. Germline CDR1 is SEHNR and CDR2 is FQNEAQ (reference sequence). Variable domain in full (rest from reference TRBV7-9 and TRBJ1-2): DTGVSQNPRHKITKRGQNVTFRCDPISEHNRLYWYRQTLGQGPEFLTYFQNEAQLEKSRLLSDRFSAERPKGSFSTLEIQRTEQGDSAMYLCASSYPGNGYGYTFGSGTRLTVV.

This chain connects TRBV21-1 to TRBJ2-7. TRBV21-1 is termed a pseudogene. This CDR3 has 15 residues. The CDR3 region is CASSKVRQDSYEQYF.

The genes are TRBV29-1 and TRBJ2-7; no DNA is available, so the TRBD1 call from TCRdb remains unchecked. The CDR3 has 15 residues. Germline CDR1 is SQVTM and CDR2 is ANQGSEA. The CDR3 here is CSVEVGGPSVFEQYF.

CDR3 sequence reads: CASTKGLAEDTQYF. This chain links TRBV5-1 with TRBJ2-3; the TCRdb D gene call, TRBD2, has no DNA to confirm it. Germline CDR1 is SGHRS and CDR2 is YFSETQ. This CDR3 region has 14 residues.

The CDR3 sequence: CASSQRTGSYEQYF. The chain recombines TRBV28 with TRBJ2-7; the D gene TCRdb calls, TRBD1, cannot be checked with no DNA. CDR3 length: 14 amino acids. Per the germline V gene, CDR1 is MDHEN and CDR2 is SYDVKM. Together with reference TRBV28 and TRBJ2-7, the CDR3 gives the full variable domain: DVKVTQSSRYLVKRTGEKVFLECVQDMDHENMFWYRQDPGLGLRLIYFSYDVKMKEKGDIPEGYSVSREKKERFSLILESASTNQTSMYLCASSQRTGSYEQYFGPGTRLTVT.

V gene TRBV7-9 combines with J gene TRBJ2-1; TCRdb lists TRBD1, though no DNA is available to test this call. Germline V lookup: CDR1 SEHNR, CDR2 FQNEAQ (reference sequence). This CDR3 comprises 16 residues. CDR3 protein: CASTDYRDRTTNEQFF. Together with reference TRBV7-9 and TRBJ2-1, the CDR3 gives the full variable domain: DTGVSQNPRHKITKRGQNVTFRCDPISEHNRLYWYRQTLGQGPEFLTYFQNEAQLEKSRLLSDRFSAERPKGSFSTLEIQRTEQGDSAMYLCASTDYRDRTTNEQFFGPGTRLTVL.

J is TRBJ2-1 and V is TRBV29-1. Per the germline V gene, CDR1 is SQVTM and CDR2 is ANQGSEA. The CDR3 sequence is 13 residues long. The CDR3 reads CSVEGAGVDEQFF.

The chain uses TRBV4-3 and TRBJ2-7. The CDR3 length is 15 residues. Germline assignment: CDR1 LGHNA and CDR2 YSLEER. This CDR3 is CASSQDMGSSYEQYF.

The chain joins TRBV27 to TRBJ1-1; lacking DNA, the TRBD1 call made by TCRdb goes unchecked. Germline CDR1 is MNHEY and CDR2 is SMNVEV (reference sequence). The CDR3 consists of 15 residues. CDR3 protein: CASSLRPGPNTEAFF.

The chain combines TRBV19 with TRBJ1-5. CDR1 is LNHDA, CDR2 SQIVND, per germline (reference sequence). The CDR3 loop spans 13 amino acids. The CDR3 reads CASSMDSNQPQHF.

The chain combines TRBV9 with TRBJ2-1. This CDR3 spans 13 amino acids. From germline, CDR1 is SGDLS and CDR2 YYNGEE. This CDR3 is CASSPYVENEQLF.

The chain recombines TRBV12-3 or TRBV12-4 with TRBJ2-5. This CDR3 spans 11 amino acids. CDR3 amino acids: CASSLAQTQYF.

V usage is TRBV29-1 and J usage is TRBJ2-3. Germline assignment: CDR1 SQVTM and CDR2 ANQGSEA. CDR3 size: 12 residues. This CDR3 reads CSVFGSTDTQYF.

The chain uses TRBV7-9 and TRBJ2-7. The CDR3 contains 12 residues. The germline gives CDR1 SEHNR, CDR2 FQNEAQ (reference sequence). CDR3 protein: CASSIVIHEQYF.

The rearrangement links TRBV4-2 to TRBJ2-4; TCRdb's assignment of TRBD2 cannot be checked, as there is no DNA. CDR1 LGHNA and CDR2 YNFKEQ come from the germline V gene. The CDR3 has 16 residues. CDR3 in amino acids: CASSQDPAGGGNIQYF.

The chain combines TRBV11-3 with TRBJ2-1; TCRdb outputs TRBD1, but without DNA this stays unchecked. The CDR3 runs 15 residues. Germline values: CDR1 SGHNT, CDR2 YENEEA. Here the CDR3 reads CASSLGTGVYNEQFF.

The V gene is TRBV29-1, the J gene TRBJ1-4; TCRdb selects TRBD1, and the lack of DNA leaves this call unchecked. The CDR3 is 13 amino acids. Germline V gene lookup returns CDR1 SQVTM and CDR2 ANQGSEA. The chain's CDR3 is CSATGGMLEKLFF.

The V call is TRBV7-3, the J call TRBJ2-2; the TCRdb call, TRBD1, lacks DNA for checking. The CDR3 runs to 17 residues. Germline CDR1 and CDR2: SGHTA and FQGTGA. CDR3 in amino acids: CASSLTYRGMDTGELFF.

This chain joins TRBV29-1 and TRBJ2-5; TCRdb indicates TRBD1, and absent DNA this call remains unverified. The germline gives CDR1 SQVTM, CDR2 ANQGSEA. The CDR3 is made up of 13 amino acids. CDR3 in amino acids: CSVGQRSSYEQYF.

J is TRBJ2-7 and V is TRBV9; as DNA is missing, the TRBD1 call by TCRdb cannot be tested. The germline gives CDR1 SGDLS, CDR2 YYNGEE. The CDR3 covers 14 residues. CDR3 sequence: CASSASGGEYEQYF.

The genes are TRBV29-1 and TRBJ1-1. The CDR3 covers 14 residues. Germline assignment: CDR1 SQVTM and CDR2 ANQGSEA. The CDR3 sequence is CSVEGRTDGTEAFF.

The chain links TRBV27 to TRBJ2-1; TCRdb's D call, TRBD2, is unchecked because there is no DNA. Per germline, CDR1 MNHEY and CDR2 SMNVEV (reference sequence). This CDR3 spans 18 amino acids. This CDR3 reads CASSVYKIAGGSYNEQFF.

The rearrangement uses TRBV28 and TRBJ2-3; TCRdb picks TRBD1, but there is no DNA to check that call. There are 14 residues in the CDR3. Germline CDR1 reads MDHEN; CDR2 reads SYDVKM. The CDR3 region is CASSFGGGIDTQYF.

This sequence joins TRBV3-1 and TRBJ2-1. The CDR3 consists of 11 residues. The germline CDR1 and CDR2 sequences are LGHDT and YNNKEL (reference sequence). The CDR3 loop reads CASILNNEQFF.

This chain connects TRBV4-3 to TRBJ2-1; the TCRdb D gene call, TRBD1, has no DNA to confirm it. CDR3 size: 15 residues. Germline CDR1 LGHNA, CDR2 YSLEER. CDR3: CASSQDLAPGDEQFF.

CDR3 in amino acids: CSVEDTYEQYF. The J gene is TRBJ2-5, the V gene TRBV29-1. The CDR3 spans 11 residues. Germline V gives CDR1 SQVTM, CDR2 ANQGSEA.

This chain links TRBV29-1 with TRBJ1-2; lacking DNA, the TRBD1 call made by TCRdb goes unchecked. CDR1 is SQVTM and CDR2 is ANQGSEA in the germline V gene. This CDR3 has 13 amino acids. CDR3 residues: CSVEDTHGRGYTF. Complete variable domain (other parts from reference TRBV29-1 and TRBJ1-2): SAVISQKPSRDICQRGTSLTIQCQVDSQVTMMFWYRQQPGQSLTLIATANQGSEATYESGFVIDKFPISRPNLTFSTLTVSNMSPEDSSIYLCSVEDTHGRGYTFGSGTRLTVV.

The CDR3 sequence: CASSLEASGNANEQFF. The chain employs TRBV7-6 and TRBJ2-1; the TCRdb call, TRBD2, lacks DNA for checking. The CDR3 consists of 16 residues. CDR1 SGHVS and CDR2 FNYEAQ come from the germline V gene.